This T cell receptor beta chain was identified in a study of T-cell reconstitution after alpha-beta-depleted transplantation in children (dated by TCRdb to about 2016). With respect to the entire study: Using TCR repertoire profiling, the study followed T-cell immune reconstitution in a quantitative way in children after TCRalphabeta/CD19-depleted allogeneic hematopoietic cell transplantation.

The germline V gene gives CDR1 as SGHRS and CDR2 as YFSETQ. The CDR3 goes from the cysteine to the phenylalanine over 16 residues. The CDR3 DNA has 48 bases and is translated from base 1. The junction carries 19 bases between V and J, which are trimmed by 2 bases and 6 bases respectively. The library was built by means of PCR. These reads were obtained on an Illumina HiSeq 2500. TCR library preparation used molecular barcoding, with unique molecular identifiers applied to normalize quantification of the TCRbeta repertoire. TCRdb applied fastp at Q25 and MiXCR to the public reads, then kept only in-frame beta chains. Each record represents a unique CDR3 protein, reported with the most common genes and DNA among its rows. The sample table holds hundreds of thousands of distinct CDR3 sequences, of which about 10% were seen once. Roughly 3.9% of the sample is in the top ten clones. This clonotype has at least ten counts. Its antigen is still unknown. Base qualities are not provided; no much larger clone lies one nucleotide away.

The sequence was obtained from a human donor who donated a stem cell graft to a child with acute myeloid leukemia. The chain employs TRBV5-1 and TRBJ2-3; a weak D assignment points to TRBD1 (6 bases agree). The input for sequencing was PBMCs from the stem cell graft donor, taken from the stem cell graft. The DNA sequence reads TGCGCCAGCAGCTTCCTCAAGGCTTGGGGGCTTGATACGCAGTATTTT. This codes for CASSFLKAWGLDTQYF.